This TCR beta chain was identified in a study of sequential checkpoint blockade in melanoma. Study as a whole: Both treatment sequences were followed by maintenance nivolumab.

The CDR3 covers 16 residues. Losses at the gene ends were 4 bases for V and 3 bases for J; bases not matched to a gene: 9. CDR1 and CDR2 (germline): SGDLS, YYNGEE. Profiled with immunoSEQ multiplex PCR; TCRdb holds only in-frame clones, not every one. The sample gives approximately 12,000 clones, approximately 63% of which show up once; approximately 22% is in the top ten. Sample treatment: randomized to nivolumab then ipilimumab (arm A) or the reverse (arm B). From thawed PBMCs, live CD3+CD8+ cells negative for CD19 and CD56 were sorted. This receptor was obtained from a human donor with melanoma. The V gene is TRBV9, the J gene TRBJ2-3, with 9 bases lining up with TRBD2. Specimen: CD8+ T cells sorted from blood (inferred from file names), collected from a patient given nivolumab and ipilimumab in sequence. CDR3 coding DNA: TGTGCCAGCAGCCTTAGCGGGGGTGGGGGGACAGATACGCAGTATTTT. Protein sequence: CASSLSGGGGTDTQYF.